The clone carrying this TCR beta chain occurred many times. The target antigen is unknown. V lost 1 base, J lost 5 bases, and 8 bases lay in between. The CDR3 runs to 13 residues. Germline V gives CDR1 SGHTA, CDR2 FQGNSA. This entry belongs to a study of Graves' ophthalmopathy and Graves' hyperthyroidism. Study-wide points: Among expanded thyroid clonotypes above 0.001 frequency, most also occurred in blood. The model's ophthalmopathy progression predictions had approximately 71% sensitivity and 72.22% specificity.

Amplification of TCR beta CDR3 regions used RNA transcripts. First-round RT-PCR used HTBI primers; second-round multiplex PCR followed. One entry per CDR3 protein results from TCRdb running MiXCR on the multiplex PCR reads. The table includes a few hundred thousand distinct CDR3 sequences, approximately 18% detected once. Absence of ophthalmopathy within 18 months of follow-up defined stable hyperthyroidism. The chain has TRBV7-2 and TRBJ2-5; the D is unclear. The receptor was derived from an adult woman with stable Graves' hyperthyroidism. The sample comprised peripheral blood. The CDR3 protein is CASSLGQWETQYF. CDR3 DNA: TGTGCCAGCAGCTTAGGCCAGTGGGAGACCCAGTACTTC.